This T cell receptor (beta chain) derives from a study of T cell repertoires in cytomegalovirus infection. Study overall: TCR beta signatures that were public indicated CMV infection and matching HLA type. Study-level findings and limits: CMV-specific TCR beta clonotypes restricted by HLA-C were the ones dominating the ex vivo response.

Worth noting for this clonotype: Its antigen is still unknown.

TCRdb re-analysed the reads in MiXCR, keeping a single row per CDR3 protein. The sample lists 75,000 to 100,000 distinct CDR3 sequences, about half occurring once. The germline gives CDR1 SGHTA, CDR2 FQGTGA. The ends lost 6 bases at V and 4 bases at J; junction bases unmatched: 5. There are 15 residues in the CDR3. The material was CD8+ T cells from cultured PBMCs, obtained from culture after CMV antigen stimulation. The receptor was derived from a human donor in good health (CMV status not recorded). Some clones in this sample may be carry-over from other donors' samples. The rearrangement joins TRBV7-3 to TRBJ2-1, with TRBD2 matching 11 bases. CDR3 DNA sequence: TGTGCCAGCAGTTACGGGACTAGCGGATACAATGAGCAGTTCTTC. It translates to CASSYGTSGYNEQFF.